Each of the 26 T cell receptor beta chains below was sequenced from the same sample in a study of blood T cell repertoires in COVID-19. Assay: immunoSEQ multiplex PCR; the TCRdb copy retains only in-frame clones and omits some. This table has a few hundred thousand clones, roughly 84% appearing once. Sequencing was done on a sample of peripheral blood. The source of these receptors is a woman aged 40 to 49 who had recovered from COVID-19.

V gene TRBV28 combines with J gene TRBJ2-1, with a possible D match to TRBD1 (5 bases). Germline lookup yields CDR1 MDHEN and CDR2 SYDVKM. This CDR3 is built from 17 residues. V lost 4 bases and J 6 bases, leaving 22 bases between the germline ends. The CDR3 loop reads CASSSAPAGKSLNEQFF. The DNA for the CDR3 is TGTGCCAGCAGTTCCGCCCCGGCAGGGAAGTCCCTCAATGAGCAGTTCTTC. The variable domain in full, with the rest retrieved from reference TRBV28 and TRBJ2-1, is DVKVTQSSRYLVKRTGEKVFLECVQDMDHENMFWYRQDPGLGLRLIYFSYDVKMKEKGDIPEGYSVSREKKERFSLILESASTNQTSMYLCASSSAPAGKSLNEQFFGPGTRLTVL.

Remarks on this clone: Other DNA sequences in the same sample also yield this CDR3. The chain joins TRBV28 to TRBJ1-6; 8 bases line up with TRBD1. Germline V gives CDR1 MDHEN, CDR2 SYDVKM. Trimming took 5 bases from V and 7 from J; bases not matched to a gene: 7. This CDR3 has 15 residues. CDR3 protein: CASSLTGQGNSPLHF. The DNA of the CDR3 is TGTGCCAGCAGTCTGACCGGACAGGGAAATTCACCCCTCCACTTT.

The chain carries TRBV15 and TRBJ2-7; 8 bases are a match to TRBD1. V dropped 0 bases and J dropped 5; count of bases not matched to a gene: 9. The CDR3 consists of 16 residues. Germline V lookup: CDR1 LNHNV, CDR2 YYDKDF (reference sequence). The CDR3 region is CATSRDREAGGDEQYF. CDR3 DNA sequence: TGTGCCACCAGCAGAGATCGTGAGGCAGGGGGCGACGAGCAGTACTTC.

The V gene is TRBV18, the J gene TRBJ2-7; perhaps TRBD1 as D (6 bases). Trimming stripped 1 base from V and 1 base from J, with 8 bases between. Germline lookup yields CDR1 KGHSH and CDR2 LQKENI. The CDR3 extends over 14 amino acids. This CDR3 reads CASSPQGQSYEQYF. In nucleotides, the CDR3 is TGTGCCAGCTCACCACAAGGACAGTCCTACGAGCAGTACTTC.

This clone was detected once. The chain is built from TRBV24-1 and TRBJ2-3, with TRBD1 matching over 7 bases. With 6 bases clipped from V and 6 bases from J, the junction kept 11 bases outside the gene matches. The CDR3 runs 15 residues. Germline V CDR1 and CDR2: KGHDR, SFDVKD. CDR3 coding DNA: TGTGCCACCAGTCGACAGGGTCTCGCTCCCGATACGCAGTATTTT. Translation: CATSRQGLAPDTQYF.

This sequence joins TRBV7-9 and TRBJ1-4; TRBD1 is a possible D gene (6 bases). The CDR3 spans 14 residues. Germline V gene lookup returns CDR1 SEHNR and CDR2 FQNEAQ (reference sequence). V was pared by 3 bases and J by 7 bases, with 12 bases between. The chain's CDR3 is CASSFSGAVEKLFF. CDR3 coding DNA: TGTGCCAGCAGCTTTTCAGGGGCGGTTGAAAAACTGTTTTTT.

The chain carries TRBV27 and TRBJ2-7, with 9 nucleotides matching TRBD1. CDR3 size: 16 residues. V lost 5 bases and J lost 5; bases outside the gene matches: 13. CDR1 and CDR2 (germline): MNHEY, SMNVEV (reference sequence). The CDR3 bases are TGTGCCAGCAGTGCGCGACAACAGGGGGCTAGCCACGAGCAGTACTTC. Translation: CASSARQQGASHEQYF.

This clone was recorded a few times. The chain combines TRBV29-1 with TRBJ1-5, with D uncertain. CDR3 size: 15 residues. CDR1 SQVTM and CDR2 ANQGSEA come from the germline V gene. V lost 5 bases to trimming and J lost 4 bases, with 18 bases between them. The CDR3 coding sequence is TGCAGCGTTTCCAGTGGACTCCTAGGGAATCAGCCCCAGCATTTT. Translated, it gives CSVSSGLLGNQPQHF.

V and J are TRBV21-1 and TRBJ2-3; the D call of TRBD2 is as the table states it, not checked on the DNA. TRBV21-1 corresponds to a pseudogene. The CDR3 sequence is 18 residues long. The CDR3: CASSKAPGLAGMIDTQYF. CDR3 bases: TGTGCCAGCAGCAAAGCGCCGGGACTAGCGGGGATGATTGATACGCAGTATTTT.

This clone turned up a few times. The chain is built from TRBV7-8 and TRBJ2-2; D gene unclear. This CDR3 has 16 residues. Germline CDR1 is SGHVS and CDR2 is FQNEAQ. V was clipped by 1 base and J by 0 bases, with 9 bases between them. DNA of the CDR3: TGTGCCAGCAGCTTAGATCAAGCTGCGAACACCGGGGAGCTGTTTTTT. Translation gives CASSLDQAANTGELFF.

The chain joins TRBV24-1 to TRBJ2-3, with 7 bases that match TRBD2. The germline V gene encodes CDR1 KGHDR and CDR2 SFDVKD. The V and J ends lost 9 bases and 1 base, in that order; junction bases with no gene match: 9. The CDR3 loop spans 15 amino acids. CDR3 sequence reads: CATQLGSGGTDTQYF. For the CDR3, the DNA is TGTGCCACCCAACTCGGGAGCGGGGGCACAGATACGCAGTATTTT.

The chain employs TRBV10-1 and TRBJ2-7, with 8 bases that match TRBD1. The germline CDR1 and CDR2 sequences are WNHNN and SYGVQD (reference sequence). Losses at the gene ends were 4 bases for V and 5 bases for J; bases not matched to a gene: 4. This CDR3 is built from 13 residues. CDR3 region: CASSAGGSDEQYF. The CDR3 region has the DNA TGCGCCAGCAGTGCAGGGGGCAGCGACGAGCAGTACTTC.

This sequence joins TRBV6-5 and TRBJ2-2; 9 bases fit TRBD2. Germline lookup yields CDR1 MNHEY and CDR2 SVGAGI. Trimming took 5 bases from V and 4 from J; bases not matched to a gene: 5. The CDR3 contains 15 residues. The CDR3 here is CASSPRGGGTGELFF. The CDR3 DNA reads as TGTGCCAGCAGTCCCCGCGGGGGGGGCACCGGGGAGCTGTTTTTT.

The V call is TRBV6-5, the J call TRBJ2-7; 8 positions match TRBD1. The CDR3 loop spans 15 amino acids. Per germline, CDR1 MNHEY and CDR2 SVGAGI. Losses at the gene ends were 7 bases for V and 7 bases for J; bases not matched to a gene: 15. The CDR3 region is CASTLTGALVGEQYF. The DNA for the CDR3 is TGTGCCAGCACCTTGACAGGGGCCCTAGTAGGGGAGCAGTACTTC.

The chain links TRBV11-3 to TRBJ1-3; a possible D gene is TRBD1 (6 bases). The V gene's germline CDR1 is SGHNT and CDR2 YENEEA. The ends were cut back, 3 bases at V and 1 base at J, with 13 bases in the middle. The CDR3 runs 16 residues. CDR3 DNA sequence: TGTGCCAGCAGCTTTTCTCAGGGGTGGTCTGGAAACACCATATATTTT. The encoded protein is CASSFSQGWSGNTIYF. The full variable domain, completed using reference TRBV11-3 and TRBJ1-3, is EAGVVQSPRYKIIEKKQPVAFWCNPISGHNTLYWYLQNLGQGPELLIRYENEEAVDDSQLPKDRFSAERLKGVDSTLKIQPAELGDSAVYLCASSFSQGWSGNTIYFGEGSWLTVV.

The rearrangement joins TRBV7-9 to TRBJ1-5; no clear D. From germline, CDR1 is SEHNR and CDR2 FQNEAQ (reference sequence). V was clipped by 4 bases and J by 4 bases, with 5 bases between them. The CDR3 spans 12 residues. The CDR3 loop reads CASSSVNQPQHF. The CDR3 DNA reads TGTGCCAGCAGCTCTGTTAATCAGCCCCAGCATTTT. The whole variable domain, filled in from reference TRBV7-9 and TRBJ1-5, reads DTGVSQNPRHKITKRGQNVTFRCDPISEHNRLYWYRQTLGQGPEFLTYFQNEAQLEKSRLLSDRFSAERPKGSFSTLEIQRTEQGDSAMYLCASSSVNQPQHFGDGTRLSIL.

The rearrangement links TRBV7-9 to TRBJ1-1, with TRBD1 identical over 10 bases. Germline V gene sequence: CDR1 SEHNR, CDR2 FQNEAQ (reference sequence). There are 15 residues in the CDR3. Trimming removed 5 bases from V and 5 bases from J; junction bases left unmatched: 8. The CDR3 here is CASSLSGTGVTEAFF. In nucleotides, the CDR3 is TGTGCCAGCAGCCTATCCGGGACAGGGGTTACTGAAGCTTTCTTT.

This clone showed up just once. A much larger clone sits a single nucleotide away, making a read error possible. The genes are TRBV5-4 and TRBJ2-5, with 7 nucleotides matching TRBD1. Germline assignment: CDR1 SGHNT and CDR2 YYREEE (reference sequence). V dropped 3 bases and J dropped 5; count of bases not matched to a gene: 4. The CDR3 consists of 13 residues. This chain's CDR3 is CASSSTGRETQYF. The CDR3 DNA sequence: TGTGCCAGCAGCTCGACAGGGCGGGAGACCCAGTACTTC.

In its sample, this clone was seen once. One end of the junction fails to match germline, which may point to a read error. The gene calls are TRBV6-1 and TRBJ1-6; 9 bases match TRBD1. This CDR3 contains 14 residues. Germline lookup yields CDR1 MNHNS and CDR2 SASEGT. The CDR3 DNA is TGTGCCAGCAGGGAAGGGACAGGGTGGCCACCCCTCCACTTT. Translated: CASREGTGWPPLHF.

The V and J genes are TRBV28 and TRBJ1-6; 8 nucleotides match TRBD1. The V and J ends lost 11 bases and 9 bases, in that order; junction bases with no gene match: 15. Germline V gene sequence: CDR1 MDHEN, CDR2 SYDVKM. CDR3 size: 15 residues. The CDR3 DNA reads as TGTGCCTCACGACAGGGGATAGCCGGGGGTTCACCCCTCCACTTT. Protein sequence: CASRQGIAGGSPLHF.

This clone was seen a few times. The chain employs TRBV27 and TRBJ2-1, with TRBD2 matching over 7 bases. There are 16 residues in the CDR3. CDR1 is MNHEY and CDR2 is SMNVEV in the germline V gene (reference sequence). The V and J ends lost 5 bases and 6 bases, in that order; junction bases with no gene match: 13. In DNA form, the CDR3 reads TGTGCCAGCAGTCCGGACGGGAGGATAAGAGGCAATGAGCAGTTCTTC. Its protein product is CASSPDGRIRGNEQFF.

This clone appeared once. Since a much larger clone is just one base distant, this may be a read error. Other DNA variants within this sample encode the same CDR3. The V and J genes are TRBV7-8 and TRBJ1-5; 7 bases map to TRBD1. Germline values: CDR1 SGHVS, CDR2 FQNEAQ. The J segment lost 9 bases and the V segment lost 1 base, leaving 0 bases of the junction unmatched. The CDR3 covers 12 residues. The CDR3 DNA reads as TGTGCCAGCAGCTTAGACAGGGGGCCCCAGCATTTT. Residues: CASSLDRGPQHF.

This rearrangement joins TRBV18 to TRBJ2-2; maybe TRBD1 (6 bases). V lost 0 bases to trimming and J lost 11 bases, with 16 bases between them. This CDR3 has 15 residues. Germline values: CDR1 KGHSH, CDR2 LQKENI. The CDR3 is CASSPPSDRPSELFF. The CDR3 nucleotides are TGTGCCAGCTCACCACCGAGCGACAGGCCCTCAGAGCTGTTTTTT.

This clone was picked up many times. The J gene is TRBJ2-7, the V gene TRBV27; weak D call: TRBD1 (5 bases). V dropped 2 bases and J dropped 7 bases, with 15 bases sitting between them. The CDR3 has 14 amino acids. Per germline, CDR1 MNHEY and CDR2 SMNVEV (reference sequence). The CDR3 is CASSLLGLKGEQYF. DNA for the CDR3: TGTGCCAGCAGTTTACTCGGCTTGAAGGGGGAGCAGTACTTC.

The V gene is TRBV2, the J gene TRBJ2-4, with D tentatively TRBD1 (6 bases). CDR1 is SNHLY, CDR2 FYNNEI, per germline. The V and J ends lost 2 bases and 4 bases respectively, with 12 bases between them. The CDR3 totals 15 residues. The CDR3: CASSESTGSKNIQYF. CDR3 sequence (DNA): TGTGCCAGCAGTGAATCCACAGGGTCTAAAAACATTCAGTACTTC.

The table lists this clone with a few counts. The rearrangement links TRBV15 to TRBJ1-4, with D maybe TRBD1 (5 bases). V was cut by 1 base and J by 0 bases, with 9 bases left in between. The germline gives CDR1 LNHNV, CDR2 YYDKDF (reference sequence). The CDR3 has 16 residues. The CDR3 loop reads CATSRVGTATNEKLFF. The CDR3 bases are TGTGCCACCAGCAGAGTAGGGACTGCAACTAATGAAAAACTGTTTTTT.